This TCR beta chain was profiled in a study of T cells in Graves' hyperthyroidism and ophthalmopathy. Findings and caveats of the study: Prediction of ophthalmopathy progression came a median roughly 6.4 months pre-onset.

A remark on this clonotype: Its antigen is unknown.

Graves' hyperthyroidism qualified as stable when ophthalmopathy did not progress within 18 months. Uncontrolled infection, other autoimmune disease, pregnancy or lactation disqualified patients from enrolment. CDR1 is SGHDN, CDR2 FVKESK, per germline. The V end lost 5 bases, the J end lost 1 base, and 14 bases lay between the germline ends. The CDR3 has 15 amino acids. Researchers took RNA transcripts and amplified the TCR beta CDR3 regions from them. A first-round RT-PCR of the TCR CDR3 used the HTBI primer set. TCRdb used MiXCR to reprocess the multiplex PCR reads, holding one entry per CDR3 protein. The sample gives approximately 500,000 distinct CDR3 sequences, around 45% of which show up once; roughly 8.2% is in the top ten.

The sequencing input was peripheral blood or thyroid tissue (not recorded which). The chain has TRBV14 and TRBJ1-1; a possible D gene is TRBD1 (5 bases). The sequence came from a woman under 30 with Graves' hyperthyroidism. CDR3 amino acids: CASSVVRQGNTEAFF. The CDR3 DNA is TGTGCCAGCAGCGTTGTACGGCAGGGGAACACTGAAGCTTTCTTT.